This T cell receptor (beta chain) was recovered during a study of Ad26.COV2.S vaccination and SARS-CoV-2 variants. Study context: Donor allocation was to the COV1001 Ad26.COV2.S trial arm. Findings and limits, study-wide: Once vaccination had occurred, spike-specific CD8+ and CD4+ T cell responses reportedly showed substantial breadth.

The sample's treatment: approximately 18 received Ad26.COV2.S at low or high dose, single or two shots; several received placebo; per-sample allocation not given. Samples analyzed were those drawn on day 63 after the first vaccine or placebo injection. About this clone: Its target is unknown.

Clones were sequenced by immunoSEQ multiplex PCR, and TCRdb holds only the in-frame ones, with some missing. The sample lists about 350,000 clones, approximately 81% occurring once. Germline V lookup: CDR1 KGHSH, CDR2 LQKENI. The CDR3 runs 14 residues. Deletions cut 7 bases from V and 4 bases from J, with 11 bases between. The chain links TRBV18 to TRBJ2-6, with a possible D match to TRBD2 (5 bases). This TCR was recovered from a person between 18 and 60 years old who received the Ad26.COV2.S COVID-19 vaccine or a placebo. Sequenced here: peripheral blood, sampled in a trial of Ad26.COV2.S vaccine versus placebo. CDR3 bases: TGTGCCAGCTTCAGCGGTTCAGGGGCCAACGTCCTGACTTTC. It encodes CASFSGSGANVLTF.